This TCR beta chain comes out of a study of T cell responses to AZD1222 COVID-19 vaccine. About the research overall: Second-dose schedules of about 4 or about 12 weeks were combined. Study outcomes and limitations: In a largely white British group with more females than males, clonal diversity was possibly underestimated. Among AZD1222 vaccinees, only six were seropositive at baseline.

The V gene's germline CDR1 is ENHRY and CDR2 SYGVKD. V lost 7 bases and J 1 base, leaving 9 bases between the germline ends. This CDR3 has 13 amino acids. About this clone: The antigen remains unidentified.

Using immunoSEQ multiplex PCR, the repertoire was profiled, and TCRdb retains in-frame clones only, with some absent. The sample contains roughly 28,000 clones, around 90% of which appear only once. The chain links TRBV10-3 to TRBJ2-3; D unclear. The TCR was taken from an adult in good health. The sequencing used peripheral blood, collected on day 0 of AZD1222 vaccination. CDR3 sequence: CAINRIGTDTQYF. The CDR3 nucleotides are TGTGCCATCAACAGAATTGGCACAGATACGCAGTATTTT.